Each of the 3 T cell receptor beta chains below was sequenced from the same sample in a study of CD8 T cells in ankylosing spondylitis. TCRdb reprocessed the 5' RACE reads with MiXCR, giving one entry per CDR3 protein. In the table there are 150,000 to 200,000 distinct CDR3 sequences, 18% of which are singletons. Sequencing was performed on blood, either unsorted or a sorted T cell fraction (not recorded which). All receptors derive from a male donor with ankylosing spondylitis or in good health (not recorded which).

As to this clonotype: It may be a read error: a sequence one base away is much more abundant. The J gene is TRBJ2-3, the V gene TRBV5-1; 8 bases map to TRBD2. Germline CDR1 SGHRS, CDR2 YFSETQ. The CDR3 contains 14 residues. For the CDR3, the DNA is TGCGCCAGCAGCCCCCAAAAAGCGGGAGATATGCAGTATTTT. Protein product: CASSPQKAGDMQYF.

The gene calls are TRBV7-2 and TRBJ1-1; TRBD1 aligns across 8 bases. The junction had 3 bases not matched to a gene; V was cut back by 5 bases and J by 1 base. The germline V gene has CDR1 SGHTA and CDR2 FQGNSA. The CDR3 runs 14 residues. The CDR3 nucleotides read TGTGCCAGCAGCCGAGACAGGGGGAACACTGAAGCTTTCTTT. This encodes CASSRDRGNTEAFF.

This clonotype was seen at least ten times. V is TRBV20-1 and J is TRBJ2-4, with 10 bases aligning to TRBD2. Germline trimming cut 5 bases from V and 0 bases from J; bases unmatched to any gene: 7. Germline V gene lookup returns CDR1 DFQATT and CDR2 SNEGSKA (reference sequence). The CDR3 sequence is 16 residues long. The CDR3 loop reads CSAAPRLAGAKNIQYF. The CDR3 DNA reads as TGCAGTGCTGCACCGCGACTAGCGGGAGCCAAAAACATTCAGTACTTC.